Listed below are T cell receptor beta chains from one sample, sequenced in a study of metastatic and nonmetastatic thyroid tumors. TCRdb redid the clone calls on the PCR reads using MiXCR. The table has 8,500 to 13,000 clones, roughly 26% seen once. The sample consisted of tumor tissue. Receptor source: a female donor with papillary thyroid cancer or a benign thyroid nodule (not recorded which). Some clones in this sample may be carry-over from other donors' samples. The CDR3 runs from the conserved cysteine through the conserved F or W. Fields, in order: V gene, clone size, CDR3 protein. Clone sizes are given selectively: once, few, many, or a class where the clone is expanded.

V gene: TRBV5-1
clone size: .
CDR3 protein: CASSLDVGGELFF

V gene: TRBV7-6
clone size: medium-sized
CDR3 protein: CASSSGTSVGEQYF

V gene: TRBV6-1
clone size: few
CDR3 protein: CASSDEDREETQYF

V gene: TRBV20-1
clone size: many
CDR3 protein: CSAQVVTSGSEAQYF

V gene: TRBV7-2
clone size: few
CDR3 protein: CASSSYNSPLHF

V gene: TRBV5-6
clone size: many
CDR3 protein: CASSLRGPYGYTF

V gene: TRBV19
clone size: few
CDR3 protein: CASSISGTGGFEQYF

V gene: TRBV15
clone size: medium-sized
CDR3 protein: CATSSQYEQYF

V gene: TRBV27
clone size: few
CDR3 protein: CASSSPIYRGYEQYF

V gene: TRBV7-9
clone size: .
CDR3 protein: CASSLTKRADEQFF

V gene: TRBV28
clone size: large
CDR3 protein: CASSSNQAGEIYNEQFF

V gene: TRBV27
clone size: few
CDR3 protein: CASRTSGRSEQYF

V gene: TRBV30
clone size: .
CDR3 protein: CAWSVFRTGGSYGYTF

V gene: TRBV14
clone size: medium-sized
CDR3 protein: CASSQDYRERRNYEQYF

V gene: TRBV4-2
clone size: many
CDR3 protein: CASSQDSGDSTGELFF

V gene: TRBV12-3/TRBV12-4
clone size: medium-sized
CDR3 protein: CASSLGSGVLSNQPQHF

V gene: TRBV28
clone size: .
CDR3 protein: CASSQLAGVVNTQYF

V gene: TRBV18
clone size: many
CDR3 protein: CASSLAGLSNEQFF

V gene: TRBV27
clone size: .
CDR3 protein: CASKPSQGAIDSPLHF

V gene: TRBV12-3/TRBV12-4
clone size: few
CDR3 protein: CASSYRTSGMEETRYF

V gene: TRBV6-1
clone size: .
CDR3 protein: CGSRPGVAYTETDTQYF

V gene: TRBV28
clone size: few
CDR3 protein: CASRERGPSNQPQHF

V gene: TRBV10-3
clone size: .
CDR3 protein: CAISDLGLAGWSGELFF

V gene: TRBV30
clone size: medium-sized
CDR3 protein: CAWSGTGTAGTEAFF

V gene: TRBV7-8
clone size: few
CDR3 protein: CASSLLAGFSTDTQYF

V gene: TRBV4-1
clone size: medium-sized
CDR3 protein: CASSQVPLAGNDEQFF

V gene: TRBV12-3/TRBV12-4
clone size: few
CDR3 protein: CASSLGAGAWNEQFF